Each of the 9 T cell receptor beta chains below was sequenced from the same sample in a study of Graves' ophthalmopathy and Graves' hyperthyroidism. TCR beta CDR3 regions were amplified from RNA transcripts. An initial RT-PCR round employing HTBI primers preceded a second-round multiplex PCR. TCRdb reprocessed the multiplex PCR reads via MiXCR and lists one record per CDR3 protein. The sample contains 340,000 or so distinct CDR3 sequences, about a sixth of which appear only once. Input material: peripheral blood. These receptors came from an adult man with Graves' ophthalmopathy.

This clonotype was detected many times. The gene calls are TRBV2 and TRBJ1-2; 9 bases line up with TRBD1. CDR3 length: 15 residues. Germline trimming cut 9 bases from V and 5 bases from J; bases unmatched to any gene: 13. Germline CDR1 SNHLY, CDR2 FYNNEI. CDR3 region: CASLPGQGVNYGYTF. The CDR3 DNA reads TGTGCCAGTCTACCGGGACAGGGCGTAAATTATGGCTACACCTTC. Full variable domain (rest looked up from reference TRBV2 and TRBJ1-2): EPEVTQTPSHQVTQMGQEVILRCVPISNHLYFYWYRQILGQKVEFLVSFYNNEISEKSEIFDDQFSVERPDGSNFTLKIRSTKLEDSAMYFCASLPGQGVNYGYTFGSGTRLTVV.

The chain links TRBV6-1 to TRBJ2-7; tentative D call: TRBD2 (6 bases). V was clipped by 5 bases and J by 7 bases, with 15 bases between them. The CDR3 runs to 13 residues. Germline V gene data show CDR1 as MNHNS and CDR2 as SASEGT. Here the CDR3 DNA reads TGTGCCAGCAGTCCAGGGACTGCCCGAGAGCAGTACTTC. Its translation: CASSPGTAREQYF.

About this clonotype: This may come from a read error, since a much larger clone is one base off. CDR3 residues: CAGSSGLAGYEQYF. CDR3 in DNA: TGTGCCGGCAGCTCGGGACTAGCGGGTTACGAGCAGTACTTC. The rearrangement joins TRBV7-2 to TRBJ2-7, with 12 bases lining up with TRBD2. CDR3 length equals 14 residues. Looked up from germline, CDR1 is SGHTA and CDR2 is FQGNSA.

Many counts were recorded for this clonotype. V is TRBV4-1 and J is TRBJ1-2; maybe TRBD1 (6 bases). Trimming cost V 1 base and J 8 bases, with 17 bases left between them. The CDR3 consists of 15 residues. Germline V CDR1 and CDR2: MGHRA, YSYEKL. CDR3 loop: CASSQANSGQRGYTF. In DNA form, the CDR3 reads TGCGCCAGCAGCCAAGCCAACTCGGGACAAAGAGGCTACACCTTC.

In its sample, this clonotype was seen many times. The gene calls are TRBV6-5 and TRBJ2-7, with TRBD1 matching over 7 bases. This CDR3 has 14 amino acids. The J segment lost 4 bases and the V segment lost 5 bases, leaving 8 bases of the junction unmatched. The V gene's germline CDR1 is MNHEY and CDR2 SVGAGI. The CDR3 here is CASSTTGVKYEQYF. The CDR3 DNA reads TGTGCCAGCAGTACAACAGGGGTCAAGTACGAGCAGTACTTC.

The sample holds many counts of this clonotype. J is TRBJ1-2 and V is TRBV7-8, with TRBD1 matching over 9 bases. CDR3 size: 13 residues. CDR1 and CDR2 (germline): SGHVS, FQNEAQ. V lost 5 bases, J lost 7 bases, and 5 bases stayed unmatched. The CDR3 DNA is TGTGCCAGCAGCCTCGACAGGGGGACTGGCTACACCTTC. Its translation is CASSLDRGTGYTF.

This clonotype was counted many times. The rearrangement uses TRBV6-5 and TRBJ2-7; D is unresolved. The CDR3 extends over 15 amino acids. Trimming took off 0 bases at V and 3 bases at J, with 12 bases between the two ends. The germline V gene encodes CDR1 MNHEY and CDR2 SVGAGI. The CDR3 spells CASSYSSGQNYEQYF. Written as DNA, the CDR3 is TGTGCCAGCAGTTACTCTTCCGGGCAGAACTACGAGCAGTACTTC.

There are many counts of this clonotype. This rearrangement joins TRBV11-2 to TRBJ1-6, with a tentative D call TRBD1 (6 bases). Trimming stripped 8 bases from V and 6 bases from J, with 17 bases between. This CDR3 region has 15 residues. Germline CDR1 is SGHAT and CDR2 is FQNNGV. In DNA, the CDR3 is TGTGCCAGCGGCTCGCTTTGGACAGCTAATTCACCCCTCCACTTT. Translating it yields CASGSLWTANSPLHF.

This clonotype was seen many times. This chain joins TRBV11-3 and TRBJ2-7; 9 bases line up with TRBD2. The CDR3 has 16 residues. Germline CDR1 reads SGHNT; CDR2 reads YENEEA. V lost 2 bases and J lost 4; bases outside the gene matches: 9. The CDR3 spells CASSLLSGRVLYEQYF. Here the CDR3 DNA reads TGTGCCAGCAGCTTACTTAGCGGGAGAGTATTGTACGAGCAGTACTTC.